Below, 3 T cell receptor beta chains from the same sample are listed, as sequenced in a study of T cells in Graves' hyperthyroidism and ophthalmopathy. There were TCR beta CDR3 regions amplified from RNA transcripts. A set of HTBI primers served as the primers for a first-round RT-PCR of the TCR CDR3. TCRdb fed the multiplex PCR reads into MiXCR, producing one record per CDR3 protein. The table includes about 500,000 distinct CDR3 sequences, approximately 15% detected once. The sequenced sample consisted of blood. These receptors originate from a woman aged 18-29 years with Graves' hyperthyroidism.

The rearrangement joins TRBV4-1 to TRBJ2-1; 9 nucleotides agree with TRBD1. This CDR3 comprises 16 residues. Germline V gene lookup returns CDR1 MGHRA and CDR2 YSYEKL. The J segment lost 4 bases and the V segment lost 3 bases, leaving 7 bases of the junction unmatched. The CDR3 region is CASSQGGTGPYNEQFF. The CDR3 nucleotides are TGCGCCAGCAGCCAGGGGGGGACAGGGCCTTACAATGAGCAGTTCTTC.

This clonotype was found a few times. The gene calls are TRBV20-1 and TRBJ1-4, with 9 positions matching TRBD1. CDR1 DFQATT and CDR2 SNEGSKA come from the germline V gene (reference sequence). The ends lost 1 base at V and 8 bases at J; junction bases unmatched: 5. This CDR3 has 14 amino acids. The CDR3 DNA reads TGCAGTGCTAGAGGGGGGACAGGGAAAGAAAAACTGTTTTTT. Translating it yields CSARGGTGKEKLFF.

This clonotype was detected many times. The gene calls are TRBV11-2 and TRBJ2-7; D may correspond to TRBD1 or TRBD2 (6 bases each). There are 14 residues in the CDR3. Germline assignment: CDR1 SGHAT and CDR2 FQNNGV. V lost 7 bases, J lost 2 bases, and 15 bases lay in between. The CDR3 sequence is CASTLGGHPYEQYF. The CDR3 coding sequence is TGTGCCAGCACCCTGGGGGGACATCCCTACGAGCAGTACTTC.